These 26 T cell receptor beta chains share one sample of origin, sequenced in a study of immune characterization of retroperitoneal liposarcoma. TCRdb passed the PCR reads through MiXCR, listing each CDR3 protein once. The data show approximately 9,800 distinct CDR3 sequences, with about a quarter seen just once and 8.5% held by the top ten. The sequencing sample was made of tumor tissue. All receptors come from a female donor with retroperitoneal liposarcoma.

The table lists this clonotype with many counts. The V call is TRBV10-2, the J call TRBJ1-5, with no clear D. From germline, CDR1 is WSHSY and CDR2 SAAADI. V was cut by 4 bases and J by 1 base, with 8 bases left in between. The CDR3 contains 14 residues. CDR3 bases: TGCGCCAGCAGTGTGGGAGAGAGCAATCAGCCCCAGCATTTT. It translates to CASSVGESNQPQHF.

In the case of this clonotype: This CDR3 fails to terminate in the conserved phenylalanine or tryptophan, so it likely reflects a read error. The rearrangement links TRBV7-2 to TRBJ2-1; D uncertain. Looked up from germline, CDR1 is SGHTA and CDR2 is FQGNSA. The germline V and J ends were trimmed by 5 bases and 13 bases, with 24 bases remaining between them. This CDR3 is built from 15 residues. The CDR3 loop reads CASSHAAAVQETQFC. Written as DNA, the CDR3 is TGTGCCAGCAGCCATGCCGCGGCAGTCCAAGAGACCCAGTTCTGT.

This clonotype was seen at least ten times. V and J are TRBV11-3 and TRBJ2-5; 9 bases align to TRBD2. CDR1 is SGHNT and CDR2 is YENEEA in the germline V gene. This CDR3 has 16 residues. With V trimmed by 1 base and J by 4 bases, 7 bases remained unmatched. Here the CDR3 reads CASSLVVREGRETQYF. For the CDR3, the DNA is TGTGCCAGCAGCTTAGTTGTGCGGGAGGGCCGAGAGACCCAGTACTTC.

This clonotype turned up a few times. The chain has TRBV6-1 and TRBJ1-1, with TRBD1 as a possible D gene (5 bases). The CDR3 sequence is 12 residues long. Trimming left V 5 bases short and J 3 bases short, with 7 bases between. From germline, CDR1 is MNHNS and CDR2 SASEGT. The CDR3 loop is CASSQGHTEAFF. The CDR3 bases are TGTGCCAGCAGTCAGGGTCACACTGAAGCTTTCTTT.

This clonotype was seen repeatedly, ten times or more. The chain uses TRBV7-8 and TRBJ1-5, with 8 bases matching TRBD1. The CDR3 runs to 15 residues. CDR1 and CDR2 (germline): SGHVS, FQNEAQ. The junction had 4 bases not matched to a gene; V was cut back by 0 bases and J by 6 bases. The CDR3 loop is CASSLAGQVSQPQHF. The CDR3 nucleotides read TGTGCCAGCAGCTTAGCGGGACAGGTTAGTCAGCCCCAGCATTTT.

This clonotype qualifies as medium-sized. The chain joins TRBV12-3 or TRBV12-4 to TRBJ2-1; 10 nucleotides align to TRBD1. The J call may be mistaken, given a closer DNA end match to TRBJ2-7. The CDR3 is 21 residues long. CDR3 bases: TGTGCCAGCAGCGTCCGCCCCCGGGACAGGGGCTCCCTGTCCAGCGCCTACGAGCAGTACTTC. This sequence encodes CASSVRPRDRGSLSSAYEQYF.

This clonotype occurred many times. This sequence joins TRBV6-6 and TRBJ2-1; 9 nucleotides match TRBD2. Germline V CDR1 and CDR2: MNHNY, SVGAGI (reference sequence). This CDR3 spans 14 amino acids. With 2 bases clipped from V and 4 bases from J, the junction kept 0 bases outside the gene matches. The DNA of the CDR3 is TGTGCCAGCAGTTACCTAGCGGGGTACAATGAGCAGTTCTTC. It is translated as CASSYLAGYNEQFF.

This clonotype is medium-sized by share. The chain links TRBV7-2 to TRBJ2-1; D unclear. V was shortened by 6 bases and J by 10 bases, with 10 bases between the two germline ends. The CDR3 has 11 amino acids. Germline CDR1 reads SGHTA; CDR2 reads FQGNSA. CDR3 protein: CASRRAYEQFF. The CDR3 DNA sequence: TGTGCCAGCAGGCGAGCCTACGAGCAGTTCTTC.

This clonotype was detected many times. V usage is TRBV7-3 and J usage is TRBJ1-2, with D possibly being TRBD1 (5 bases). Between the trimmed V and J ends, which lost 8 bases and 5 bases, there was a span of 21 bases. The CDR3 is 15 amino acids. The germline CDR1 and CDR2 sequences are SGHTA and FQGTGA. The DNA for the CDR3 is TGTGCCAGCCCCTCGGGATGGGCAGGGTGGTATGGCTACACCTTC. Its translation is CASPSGWAGWYGYTF.

This rearrangement joins TRBV7-6 to TRBJ2-1; TRBD2 agrees at 10 bases. The last part of the DNA fits TRBJ2-7 better; the J call may be wrong. The CDR3 has 16 residues. Per germline, CDR1 SGHVS and CDR2 FNYEAQ. The CDR3 protein is CASSSYLAGVYNEQYF. As DNA, the CDR3 is TGTGCCAGCAGCTCGTACCTAGCGGGAGTCTACAATGAGCAGTACTTC.

There are many counts of this clonotype. The gene calls are TRBV6-1 and TRBJ2-1; no firm D call. The J call is in doubt because the DNA end fits TRBJ2-7 better. Per germline, CDR1 MNHNS and CDR2 SASEGT. The CDR3 sequence is 12 residues long. CDR3 DNA: TGTGCCAGCAGTCTATCTCTGCGCGAGCAGTACTTC. This gives the protein CASSLSLREQYF.

This chain links TRBV6-1 with TRBJ2-1, with 9 bases that match TRBD2. Germline assignment: CDR1 MNHNS and CDR2 SASEGT. This CDR3 has 16 amino acids. The ends lost 1 base at V and 3 bases at J; junction bases unmatched: 4. The chain's CDR3 is CASSEGETSGYNEQFF. CDR3 coding DNA: TGTGCCAGCAGTGAAGGAGAGACTAGCGGCTACAATGAGCAGTTCTTC.

This clonotype has a count of ten or more. The V gene is TRBV6-4, the J gene TRBJ2-1; 7 bases map to TRBD1. Germline CDR1 is MRHNA and CDR2 is SNTAGT. This CDR3 has 16 amino acids. J gave up 10 bases and V 5 bases, and 17 bases lay outside the gene matches. DNA for the CDR3: TGTGCCAGCAGTCCAAACACCGACAGGGCCTCCTACGAGCAGTTCTTC. It codes for CASSPNTDRASYEQFF.

This clonotype was counted many times. This rearrangement joins TRBV12-3 or TRBV12-4 to TRBJ2-3, with TRBD2 identical over 8 bases. The length of the CDR3 is 17 residues. After removal of 5 bases from V and 4 bases from J, the junction contained 14 bases not matched to a gene. In DNA, the CDR3 is TGTGCCAGCAGTCATTCGCCGGGACTAGGTCGCTCAGATACGCAGTATTTT. Its translation: CASSHSPGLGRSDTQYF.

V is TRBV11-3 and J is TRBJ2-3; D is perhaps TRBD2 (7 bases). The germline V and J ends were trimmed by 5 bases and 4 bases, with 16 bases remaining between them. The CDR3 totals 15 residues. Germline V gene sequence: CDR1 SGHNT, CDR2 YENEEA. CDR3 coding DNA: TGTGCCAGCAGCCCGGGGGGCGGGAGCCCAGATACGCAGTATTTT. Translating it yields CASSPGGGSPDTQYF.

This clonotype was seen many times. This chain connects TRBV12-3 or TRBV12-4 to TRBJ2-1; TRBD2 aligns across 9 bases. The J call is doubtful: the DNA matches TRBJ2-7 better. There are 17 residues in the CDR3. CDR3 loop: CASTPGRVSGRRYEQYF. As DNA, the CDR3 is TGTGCCAGCACTCCCGGGAGAGTTAGCGGGAGAAGGTACGAGCAGTACTTC.

This clonotype was picked up many times. The chain employs TRBV6-6 and TRBJ2-3; 8 bases match TRBD2. V lost 0 bases to trimming and J lost 8 bases; unmatched junction nucleotides: 4. The CDR3 consists of 14 residues. The germline CDR1 and CDR2 sequences are MNHNY and SVGAGI (reference sequence). The CDR3 protein is CASSYSTGTSTQYF. The CDR3 DNA sequence: TGTGCCAGCAGTTACTCGACCGGGACTAGTACGCAGTATTTT.

The chain employs TRBV12-3 or TRBV12-4 and TRBJ2-3; tentatively, D is TRBD1 (6 bases). Trimming left V 3 bases short and J 4 bases short, with 11 bases between. The CDR3 is 14 amino acids. CDR3 in amino acids: CASSLRGIPDTQYF. CDR3 in DNA: TGTGCCAGCAGTTTGAGGGGGATTCCAGATACGCAGTATTTT.

The V call is TRBV24-1, the J call TRBJ2-1; 12 nucleotides match TRBD1. The J call may be wrong; the DNA end is better matched by TRBJ2-7. Germline CDR1 reads KGHDR; CDR2 reads SFDVKD. The CDR3 sequence is 17 residues long. CDR3: CATSDLAGQGAYNEQYF. The CDR3 DNA reads as TGTGCCACCAGTGATTTGGCGGGACAGGGGGCCTACAATGAGCAGTACTTC.

This clonotype turned up a few times. The chain joins TRBV12-3 or TRBV12-4 to TRBJ1-5; the D is unclear. This CDR3 has 13 residues. Trimming pared 6 bases from V and 3 bases from J, leaving 9 bases between. For the CDR3, the DNA is TGTGCCAGCAGCCGCAGGTTCAATCAGCCCCAGCATTTT. Amino acid sequence: CASSRRFNQPQHF.

This clonotype is medium-sized in the sample. J is TRBJ1-2 and V is TRBV7-2; no firm D call. The V gene's germline CDR1 is SGHTA and CDR2 FQGNSA. The V end was cut by 5 bases, the J end by 1 base, with 5 bases between. The CDR3 is 12 amino acids. This chain's CDR3 is CASSPVNYGYTF. Here the CDR3 DNA reads TGTGCCAGCAGCCCCGTTAACTATGGCTACACCTTC.

This clonotype was seen repeatedly, ten times or more. V and J are TRBV6-1 and TRBJ2-3; TRBD1 matches 9 bases. The CDR3 loop spans 15 amino acids. Germline CDR1 MNHNS, CDR2 SASEGT. V shed 4 bases and J 2 bases; nucleotides not matched to a gene: 4. The CDR3 here is CASSAGQGNTDTQYF. The CDR3 DNA is TGTGCCAGCAGTGCGGGACAGGGAAACACAGATACGCAGTATTTT.

This clonotype was recorded many times. The chain has TRBV11-2 and TRBJ2-2, with D hard to call. In germline, CDR1 is SGHAT, CDR2 FQNNGV. The CDR3 runs 13 residues. The V end was cut by 5 bases, the J end by 9 bases, with 13 bases between. The CDR3 bases are TGTGCCAGCAGCCTGTTGGGGATGCGGGAGCTGTTTTTT. This gives the protein CASSLLGMRELFF.

There are many counts of this clonotype. V and J are TRBV6-1 and TRBJ2-1, with D possibly matching TRBD2 (5 bases). Germline V gene sequence: CDR1 MNHNS, CDR2 SASEGT. This CDR3 is 15 amino acids long. The germline V and J ends were trimmed by 5 bases and 10 bases, with 21 bases remaining between them. This chain's CDR3 is CASSLPHGMTYEQFF. Written as DNA, the CDR3 is TGTGCCAGCAGTCTTCCCCACGGGATGACCTACGAGCAGTTCTTC.

This clonotype was detected ten times or more. V is TRBV12-3 or TRBV12-4 and J is TRBJ2-3, with D possibly being TRBD2 (6 bases). The V end lost 1 base, the J end lost 1 base, and 6 bases lay between the germline ends. The CDR3 extends over 14 amino acids. CDR3 DNA sequence: TGTGCCAGCAGTTTAGGGGGGGGCACAGATACGCAGTATTTT. Its translation: CASSLGGGTDTQYF.

Judged by abundance, this clonotype is medium-sized. The chain links TRBV7-6 to TRBJ2-6, with D uncertain. V lost 3 bases and J 1 base, leaving 7 bases between the germline ends. Germline assignment: CDR1 SGHVS and CDR2 FNYEAQ. The CDR3 covers 15 residues. The CDR3 region has the DNA TGTGCCAGCAGCTTTACTGCATCTGGGGCCAACGTCCTGACTTTC. Encoded protein: CASSFTASGANVLTF.